These 4 T cell receptor beta chains originate from one sample sequenced in a study of CD8+ T cells in alopecia areata. It was cDNA, reverse transcribed from extracted RNA, that served as the sequencing template. Measured with immunoSEQ multiplex PCR; TCRdb has only the in-frame clones, and not every one. The profile covers around 190,000 clones, with more than 55% appearing a single time and over 4% taken by the ten largest. Sequenced material: CD8+ T cells sorted from blood. The receptors stem from a human donor in good health.

The chain recombines TRBV11-2 with TRBJ2-1, with D uncertain. Trimming took off 6 bases at V and 15 bases at J, with 15 bases between the two ends. Germline values: CDR1 SGHAT, CDR2 FQNNGV. This CDR3 region has 11 residues. CDR3 DNA: TGTGCCAGCAGTAGTGGAATAAATCCGTTCTTC. The encoded protein is CASSSGINPFF.

The chain has TRBV30 and TRBJ2-2; tentative D call: TRBD1 (6 bases). The CDR3 covers 16 residues. CDR1 and CDR2 from the germline V gene are GTSNPN and SVGIG (reference sequence). The germline V and J ends were trimmed by 4 bases and 6 bases, with 21 bases remaining between them. The chain's CDR3 is CAWISQGSVLSGELFF. CDR3 coding DNA: TGTGCCTGGATATCCCAGGGGAGCGTGTTATCCGGGGAGCTGTTTTTT.

The J gene is TRBJ2-7, the V gene TRBV4-1; D is possibly TRBD2 (5 bases). Trimming pared 3 bases from V and 6 bases from J, leaving 15 bases between. The CDR3 spans 14 residues. Looked up from germline, CDR1 is MGHRA and CDR2 is YSYEKL. The CDR3 here is CASSHPGVASEQYF. CDR3 DNA sequence: TGCGCCAGCAGCCACCCCGGGGTAGCTTCCGAGCAGTACTTC.

The chain couples TRBV5-6 to TRBJ2-3; D gene ambiguous. V was shortened by 3 bases and J by 6 bases, with 14 bases between the two germline ends. The CDR3 covers 14 residues. Germline V CDR1 and CDR2: SGHDT, YYEEEE. The CDR3 loop reads CASSSDPGEDTQYF. The CDR3 region has the DNA TGTGCCAGCAGCTCTGACCCCGGAGAGGATACGCAGTATTTT.